This note documents a single TCR beta chain sequence. The data are from a study of T cells in Graves' hyperthyroidism and ophthalmopathy. The CDR3 covers 15 residues. Germline assignment: CDR1 ENHRY and CDR2 SYGVKD. The V end was cut by 6 bases, the J end by 5 bases, with 20 bases between. Template material for amplifying TCR beta CDR3 regions consisted of RNA transcripts. First-round RT-PCR with HTBI primers amplified the TCR CDR3 region. TCRdb used MiXCR to reprocess the multiplex PCR reads, holding one entry per CDR3 protein. The table lists 730,000 or so distinct CDR3 sequences, 15% to 20% of them singletons.

This clonotype originated in a woman aged 45-65 years with Graves' hyperthyroidism that later progressed to Graves' ophthalmopathy. Sequenced input: blood. The chain has TRBV10-3 and TRBJ2-7; maybe TRBD1 (5 bases). The CDR3 is CAIRRQYRREDEQYF. In DNA, the CDR3 is TGTGCCATCAGGCGACAGTACAGAAGAGAGGACGAGCAGTACTTC.